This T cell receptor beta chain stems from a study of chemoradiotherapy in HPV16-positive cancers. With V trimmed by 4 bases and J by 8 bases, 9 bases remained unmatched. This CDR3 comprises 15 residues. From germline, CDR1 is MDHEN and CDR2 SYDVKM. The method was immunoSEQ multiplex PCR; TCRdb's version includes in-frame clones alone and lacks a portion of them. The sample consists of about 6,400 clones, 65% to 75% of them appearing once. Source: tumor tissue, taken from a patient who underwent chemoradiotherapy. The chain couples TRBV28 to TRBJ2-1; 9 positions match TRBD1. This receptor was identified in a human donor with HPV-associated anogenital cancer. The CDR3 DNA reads TGTGCCAGCAGTTCACCGGGACAGGGTATGGATGAGCAGTTCTTC. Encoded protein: CASSSPGQGMDEQFF.